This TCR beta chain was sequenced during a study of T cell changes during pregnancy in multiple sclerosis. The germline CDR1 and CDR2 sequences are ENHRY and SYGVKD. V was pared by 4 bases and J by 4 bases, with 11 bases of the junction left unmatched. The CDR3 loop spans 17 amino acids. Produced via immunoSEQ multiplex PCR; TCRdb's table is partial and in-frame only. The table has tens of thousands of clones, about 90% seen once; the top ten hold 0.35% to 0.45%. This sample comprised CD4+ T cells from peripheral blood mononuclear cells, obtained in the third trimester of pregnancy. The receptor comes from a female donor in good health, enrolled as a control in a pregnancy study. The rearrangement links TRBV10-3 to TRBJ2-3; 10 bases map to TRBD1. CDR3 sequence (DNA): TGTGCCATCAGTGCCAAGGGGTACGGGACAGGGGCAGATACGCAGTATTTT. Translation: CAISAKGYGTGADTQYF.